This T cell receptor beta chain was captured in a study of spatial heterogeneity in lung cancer (dated by TCRdb to the late 2010s). Concerning the study at large: More beta-chain than alpha-chain transcripts were consistently detected, likely reflecting higher beta-chain transcript abundance. In non-small cell lung cancer, the study made a quantitative comparison of TCR alpha and beta repertoires among multiple tumor regions, matched nontumor lung and blood. In the raw uncorrected reads, each unique combination of TCR and UMI appeared more than ten times on average. Nonsynonymous mutation counts, determined by whole-exome sequencing of tumor tissue, were related to features of the TCR repertoire. At surgery, hundreds of tumor regions, around 68 matched nontumor lung samples and fewer than 60 PBMC samples were TCR-sequenced for both alpha and beta chains. The full study reports these points: Ubiquitous expanded tumor TCRs showed up in blood more often at tumor resection than at routine follow-up. Confirming at a functional level the hypothesis that regional TCRs recognize regional mutations was considered to require additional single-cell paired TCR alpha and beta sequencing.

Sequences ENHRY (CDR1) and SYGVKD (CDR2) are obtained from the germline V gene. From the cysteine through the phenylalanine, the CDR3 covers 11 amino acids. The DNA shown is the 33-base CDR3, in frame from base 1. Between the V and J ends, shortened by 7 bases and 8 bases respectively, the junction contains 9 bases. This clonotype turned up a few times. Its antigen target is currently unknown. No much larger clonotype is one base removed from it; base qualities were not supplied. The protocol used for the library was 5' RACE. Sequencing took place on a NextSeq 500. The TCR library protocol attached a unique molecular identifier to each TCR cDNA molecule to allow correction of PCR and sequencing errors. The authors' analysis ran thus. TCR identification, UMI-based error correction and CDR3 extraction were performed with Decombinator tools. TCRs above a frequency of 2 per 1,000, corresponding to the top 1% of the tumor frequency distribution, were defined as expanded. Each repertoire was subsampled 100 times to 5,000 TCRs, after which Renyi diversity was computed with the R vegan package. To build CDR3 similarity networks, amino acid triplet string-kernel similarity was used, and CDR3s were connected when their pairwise similarity was above 0.82. TCRdb reworked the public reads: Q25 trimming with fastp, MiXCR clone assembly, productive beta chains retained. Each record represents a unique CDR3 protein, reported with the most common genes and DNA among its rows. The V and J calls here are based on TCRdb, not the publication. A total of tens of thousands of distinct CDR3 sequences appear in this sample, approximately 8.1% of them only once. Approximately 6.3% of the sample is in the top ten clones.

Interpreted using the paper, the time point label stands for: sample taken at primary tumor resection. The donors were 60 to 80 patients from the lung TRACERx cohort who had early-stage, untreated non-small cell lung cancer. Without any cell sorting, TCR sequencing was performed on whole RNA extracted either from tumor and nontumor lung tissue or from cryopreserved PBMC samples. Only patients with enough RNA available from two or more tumor regions were chosen for TCR sequencing. The sequence links TRBV10-3 to TRBJ2-1; TRBD2 is a possible D gene, resting on 5 matching bases. The source is a male donor with early-stage non-small cell lung cancer. Here the sequenced sample was PBMCs, taken at surgery. The CDR3 amino acid sequence is: CAIMKDYEQFF. The sequence in DNA is TGTGCCATCATGAAGGACTATGAGCAGTTCTTC.